This T cell receptor (beta chain) was profiled in a study of OX40 agonist ivuxolimab in advanced cancers. General observations from the study: Clonal expansion from baseline to week 6 occurred in both CD4+ and CD8+ T cells. Antigen specificity of clonally expanded peripheral T cells was not established.

The repertoire was sequenced with immunoSEQ multiplex PCR; TCRdb's copy has only in-frame clones and lacks some. The sample yields about 17,000 clones, approximately 83% seen once. Trimming took off 0 bases at V and 4 bases at J, with 10 bases between the two ends. Looked up from germline, CDR1 is LGHNA and CDR2 is YNFKEQ. The CDR3 is 16 residues long. Remarks on this clone: Its antigen is undetermined.

The V and J genes are TRBV4-2 and TRBJ1-6; D is unclear. This TCR came from an adult with an advanced solid tumor such as melanoma, head and neck, liver or kidney cancer. The sequences come from CD4+ or CD8+ T cells sorted from blood, collected in a trial of the OX40 agonist ivuxolimab. The CDR3, as DNA: TGTGCCAGCAGCCAAGATCCCCGAACGTATAATTCACCCCTCCACTTT. It encodes CASSQDPRTYNSPLHF.